A selection of T cell receptor beta chains follows, all from one sample in a study of blood T cells in healthy people across ages. MiXCR, run by TCRdb on the 5' RACE reads, gives a single entry per CDR3 protein. The sample has about 1.6 million distinct CDR3 sequences; roughly a third are singletons. The sample comprised blood. The source of these receptors is a woman aged 30 to 39 in good health. CDR3s include the opening cysteine and the closing phenylalanine or tryptophan. A D gene is named only where the DNA matches it firmly. Rows give clone size only sometimes, using once, few, many, or a class for an expanded clone.

clone size	V gene	D gene	J gene	CDR3 protein	CDR3 DNA
-	TRBV20-1	-	TRBJ2-5	CSAQEQERGQYF	TGCAGTGCTCAAGAGCAGGAACGAGGGCAGTACTTC
few	TRBV13	-	TRBJ2-2	CASSSAHTGELFF	TGTGCCAGCAGCTCCGCTCACACCGGGGAGCTGTTTTTT
once	TRBV5-5	TRBD2	TRBJ2-5	CASAPRLAGETQYF	TGTGCCAGCGCACCTCGACTAGCGGGAGAGACCCAGTACTTC
many	TRBV3-1	TRBD2	TRBJ2-5	CASSQTAGGPATYF	TGTGCCAGCAGCCAAACGGCGGGAGGGCCGGCGACGTACTTC
-	TRBV6-6	-	TRBJ2-3	CASSYIQSTDTQYF	TGTGCCAGCAGTTACATACAGAGCACAGATACGCAGTATTTT
-	TRBV6-2/TRBV6-3	TRBD2	TRBJ2-3	CASSYRGRGSTDTQYF	TGTGCCAGCAGTTACAGAGGGCGGGGGAGCACAGATACGCAGTATTTT
few	TRBV20-1	-	TRBJ2-5	CSAGDGIQETQYF	TGCAGTGCGGGGGACGGGATACAAGAGACCCAGTACTTC
-	TRBV6-5	-	TRBJ2-1	CASQGVLGNEQFF	TGTGCCAGCCAGGGTGTCCTGGGGAATGAGCAGTTCTTC
-	TRBV28	-	TRBJ1-2	CATHGGGNYGYTF	TGTGCCACCCACGGGGGGGGCAACTATGGCTACACCTTC
-	TRBV18	-	TRBJ2-3	CASSPHEETQAWADTQYF	TGTGCCAGCTCACCACACGAAGAGACTCAGGCGTGGGCAGATACGCAGTATTTT
once	TRBV2	-	TRBJ2-3	CASQRQLPSTDTQYF	TGTGCCAGCCAGCGACAGCTCCCTAGCACAGATACGCAGTATTTT
few	TRBV6-1	TRBD2	TRBJ2-3	CASSDPGTSRDTQYF	TGTGCCAGCAGTGACCCCGGGACTAGTAGGGATACGCAGTATTTT
few	TRBV6-6	-	TRBJ1-2	CASSYLSYGYTF	TGTGCCAGCAGTTACCTCAGCTATGGCTACACCTTC
-	TRBV7-2	-	TRBJ2-3	CASSPGQRISYF	TGTGCCAGCAGCCCAGGACAGAGGATTTCGTATTTT
once	TRBV13	-	TRBJ2-7	CASGLDEGIEQYF	TGTGCCAGCGGCTTAGACGAGGGGATCGAGCAGTACTTC
few	TRBV4-1	TRBD1	TRBJ1-5	CASSRLGQGGQPQHF	TGCGCCAGCAGCCGATTGGGACAGGGTGGGCAGCCCCAGCATTTT
-	TRBV12-3/TRBV12-4	-	TRBJ2-3	CASSFGGKGTDAQYF	TGTGCCAGCAGTTTCGGCGGGAAGGGCACAGATGCGCAGTATTTT
-	TRBV28	TRBD1	TRBJ2-7	CASSFWGTGSYEQYF	TGTGCCAGCAGTTTTTGGGGGACAGGGAGCTACGAGCAGTACTTC
few	TRBV5-1	-	TRBJ2-3	CASSPLGLGTDTQYF	TGCGCCAGCAGCCCGCTGGGACTGGGCACAGATACGCAGTATTTT
few	TRBV7-6	TRBD2	TRBJ2-2	CASSLVTSGITGERFF	TGTGCCAGCAGCTTAGTTACTAGCGGGATAACCGGGGAGCGGTTTTTT
many	TRBV10-3	TRBD1	TRBJ2-7	CATATGVEQYF	TGTGCCACCGCAACAGGGGTAGAGCAGTACTTC
many	TRBV9	TRBD2	TRBJ2-1	CASSTRTSGRNEQFF	TGTGCCAGCAGCACCCGGACTAGCGGGAGAAATGAGCAGTTCTTC
many	TRBV30	-	TRBJ2-1	CAWSYQRTMGNEQFF	TGTGCCTGGAGTTATCAGCGGACCATGGGCAATGAGCAGTTCTTC
-	TRBV15	-	TRBJ2-5	CATSGDLTVQETQYF	TGTGCCACCAGCGGAGATCTTACTGTTCAAGAGACCCAGTACTTC
few	TRBV7-2	-	TRBJ1-2	CASSLAPDGYGYTF	TGTGCCAGCAGCTTAGCCCCAGATGGCTATGGCTACACCTTC
few	TRBV20-1	TRBD1	TRBJ1-2	CSASRDSDNYGYTF	TGCAGTGCCTCCCGGGACAGTGATAACTATGGCTACACCTTC
once	TRBV10-3	TRBD1	TRBJ1-3	CAISEDRGSGNTIYF	TGTGCCATCAGTGAGGACAGGGGATCTGGAAACACCATATATTTT
-	TRBV7-8	-	TRBJ2-5	CATEWQETQCF	TGTGCCACCGAATGGCAAGAGACCCAGTGCTTC
few	TRBV3-1	TRBD2	TRBJ2-3	CASSRSGGGDTQYF	TGTGCCAGCAGCCGGAGCGGGGGAGGAGATACGCAGTATTTT
few	TRBV6-4	-	TRBJ2-3	CASSDFEAMTQYF	TGTGCCAGCAGTGACTTTGAAGCAATGACGCAGTATTTT
few	TRBV27	-	TRBJ2-7	CASSPNPVPSSDKYEQYF	TGTGCCAGCAGTCCCAATCCTGTGCCCTCATCGGACAAATACGAGCAGTACTTC
few	TRBV19	-	TRBJ1-5	CASRDTGNQPQHF	TGTGCCAGTAGGGACACAGGCAATCAGCCCCAGCATTTT
-	TRBV9	-	TRBJ2-6	CASQGAPGANVLTF	TGTGCCAGTCAGGGTGCCCCTGGGGCCAACGTCCTGACTTTC
few	TRBV4-1	-	TRBJ1-1	CASSQFQWVTEAFF	TGCGCCAGCAGCCAATTTCAGTGGGTTACTGAAGCTTTCTTT
many	TRBV7-3	-	TRBJ2-1	CASSPDTSSYNEQFF	TGTGCCAGCAGCCCCGACACCAGCTCCTACAATGAGCAGTTCTTC
-	TRBV20-1	-	TRBJ2-7	CSAPWRGLISEQYF	TGCAGTGCTCCCTGGAGGGGCTTAATTTCCGAGCAGTACTTC
-	TRBV19	TRBD2	TRBJ2-3	CASSIGGLAGERVTDTQYF	TGTGCCAGTAGTATAGGGGGACTAGCGGGAGAACGAGTCACAGATACGCAGTATTTT
-	TRBV12-3/TRBV12-4	TRBD2	TRBJ2-3	CARPTSGRTDTQYF	TGTGCCAGACCGACTAGCGGGAGAACAGATACGCAGTATTTT